The 26 T cell receptor beta chains in this list originate from one sample, sequenced in a study of cytomegalovirus exposure and HLA in healthy donors. PCR employed 60 Vbeta and 13 Jbeta primers. Sequencing was performed with immunoSEQ multiplex PCR; in TCRdb, only in-frame clones are kept and a portion is missing. The sample table includes more than 75,000 clones. The sample comprised PBMCs. These receptors were taken from a man aged 50-59 years in good health and CMV-seropositive.

The V gene is TRBV19, the J gene TRBJ2-1, with D perhaps TRBD2 (6 bases). The CDR3 has 15 amino acids. V was trimmed by 1 base and J by 6 bases, leaving 13 bases between them. Germline-derived CDR1 and CDR2 are LNHDA and SQIVND (reference sequence). The CDR3 nucleotides are TGTGCCAGTAGTATAGTTCGCGGGATACTCAATGAGCAGTTCTTC. Translating gives CASSIVRGILNEQFF.

The chain couples TRBV18 to TRBJ1-2; weak D call: TRBD1 (6 bases). The germline V gene has CDR1 KGHSH and CDR2 LQKENI. The CDR3 covers 16 residues. The V gene lost 2 bases and the J gene lost 8 bases, with 21 bases spanning the gap. The DNA of the CDR3 is TGTGCCAGCTCACCATCCGTCGCGAACAGGGAGCGCGGCTACACCTTC. It translates to CASSPSVANRERGYTF. The complete variable domain, with remaining parts taken from reference TRBV18 and TRBJ1-2, reads NAGVMQNPRHLVRRRGQEARLRCSPMKGHSHVYWYRQLPEEGLKFMVYLQKENIIDESGMPKERFSAEFPKEGPSILRIQQVVRGDSAAYFCASSPSVANRERGYTFGSGTRLTVV.

The V and J genes are TRBV6-5 and TRBJ2-5; 12 bases match TRBD2. The CDR3 is 14 residues long. V lost 4 bases and J lost 5; bases outside the gene matches: 2. The germline V gene has CDR1 MNHEY and CDR2 SVGAGI. CDR3 sequence: CASSSTSGSETQYF. In DNA, the CDR3 is TGTGCCAGCAGTTCGACTAGCGGGAGTGAGACCCAGTACTTC.

The V and J genes are TRBV5-5 and TRBJ2-5; D ambiguous. CDR3 length equals 13 residues. V lost 1 base and J 3 bases, leaving 7 bases between the germline ends. Germline V gives CDR1 SGHKS, CDR2 YYEKEE (reference sequence). Here the CDR3 DNA reads TGTGCCAGCAGCTTGCCAGGAAAAGAGACCCAGTACTTC. This encodes CASSLPGKETQYF.

The gene calls are TRBV7-8 and TRBJ2-3; 12 bases align to TRBD2. V lost 7 bases, J lost 5 bases, and 4 bases stayed unmatched. Looked up from germline, CDR1 is SGHVS and CDR2 is FQNEAQ. The length of the CDR3 is 14 residues. This CDR3 reads CASTRTSGKDTQYF. The CDR3 DNA sequence: TGTGCCAGCACCAGGACTAGCGGGAAAGATACGCAGTATTTT.

The J gene is TRBJ1-1, the V gene TRBV7-8; D possibly corresponds to TRBD1 (6 bases). This CDR3 has 12 residues. Germline-derived CDR1 and CDR2 are SGHVS and FQNEAQ. V lost 5 bases, J lost 6 bases, and 10 bases lay in between. CDR3 DNA: TGTGCCAGCAGCCAAGACAGGCCTGAAGCTTTCTTT. This sequence encodes CASSQDRPEAFF.

The chain combines TRBV12-5 with TRBJ1-1, with D possibly TRBD1 on 5 matching bases. This CDR3 region has 13 residues. CDR1 and CDR2 (germline): LGHNT, FRNRAP. The ends were cut back, 2 bases at V and 9 bases at J, with 13 bases in the middle. The CDR3 region is CASGLFSDTQAFF. CDR3 in DNA: TGTGCTAGTGGTTTGTTCTCGGACACACAAGCTTTCTTT.

V gene TRBV5-1 combines with J gene TRBJ2-3; 10 bases match TRBD2. CDR3 length: 16 amino acids. CDR1 is SGHRS and CDR2 is YFSETQ in the germline V gene. Trimming took 5 bases from V and 5 from J; bases not matched to a gene: 11. The chain's CDR3 is CASRERLAGGGDTQYF. The DNA for the CDR3 is TGCGCCAGCAGGGAACGTTTAGCGGGAGGAGGAGATACGCAGTATTTT. Complete variable domain (other parts from reference TRBV5-1 and TRBJ2-3): KAGVTQTPRYLIKTRGQQVTLSCSPISGHRSVSWYQQTPGQGLQFLFEYFSETQRNKGNFPGRFSGRQFSNSRSEMNVSTLELGDSALYLCASRERLAGGGDTQYFGPGTRLTVL.

This clone registers large by frequency. This chain joins TRBV6-1 and TRBJ2-2; TRBD2 aligns across 9 bases. The CDR3 runs to 17 residues. V was clipped by 0 bases and J by 7 bases; unmatched bases: 9. Germline V gene sequence: CDR1 MNHNS, CDR2 SASEGT. This CDR3 is CASSEAQIAGEVGELFF. In DNA, the CDR3 is TGTGCCAGCAGTGAAGCGCAGATAGCGGGAGAGGTCGGGGAGCTGTTTTTT.

This chain links TRBV28 with TRBJ2-7, with 7 bases aligning to TRBD2. Germline CDR1 is MDHEN and CDR2 is SYDVKM. V was pared by 9 bases and J by 5 bases, with 13 bases of the junction left unmatched. The CDR3 totals 14 residues. The CDR3 spells CASSLRGEMHEQYF. The CDR3 DNA is TGTGCCAGTTCCCTCCGGGGGGAGATGCACGAGCAGTACTTC.

The chain couples TRBV29-1 to TRBJ2-1; 7 bases align to TRBD1. The J segment lost 0 bases and the V segment lost 7 bases, leaving 9 bases of the junction unmatched. The CDR3 length is 15 residues. CDR1 is SQVTM, CDR2 ANQGSEA, per germline. The CDR3 region is CSAGQVFSSYNEQFF. The CDR3 DNA follows: TGCAGCGCCGGACAGGTTTTTAGCTCCTACAATGAGCAGTTCTTC.

This rearrangement joins TRBV2 to TRBJ1-2; 9 bases are shared with TRBD1. The CDR3 runs 14 residues. CDR1 SNHLY and CDR2 FYNNEI come from the germline V gene. V shed 4 bases, J shed 6 bases, and the junction held 6 bases outside the gene matches. The CDR3 here is CASSGTGTGNGYTF. The CDR3 coding sequence is TGTGCCAGCAGTGGGACCGGGACAGGGAATGGCTACACCTTC.

This chain connects TRBV2 to TRBJ1-5; 7 bases agree with TRBD1. Germline loops: CDR1 SNHLY, CDR2 FYNNEI. V shed 3 bases and J 5 bases; nucleotides not matched to a gene: 7. The CDR3 has 15 residues. The CDR3 spells CASSELSQGYQPQHF. CDR3 DNA sequence: TGTGCCAGCAGTGAGCTCTCACAGGGGTATCAGCCCCAGCATTTT.

V is TRBV6-5 and J is TRBJ1-2, with a weak D call TRBD1 (5 bases). The CDR3 spans 15 residues. The V and J ends lost 0 bases and 4 bases respectively, with 12 bases between them. In germline, CDR1 is MNHEY, CDR2 SVGAGI. The CDR3 DNA follows: TGTGCCAGCAGTTACTCTAAGGGGAGGAGCTATGGCTACACCTTC. Translation: CASSYSKGRSYGYTF.

The V call is TRBV2, the J call TRBJ2-5; D is unclear. The V gene's germline CDR1 is SNHLY and CDR2 FYNNEI. The CDR3 runs 12 residues. Trimming took 6 bases from V and 5 from J, leaving 10 bases between them. For the CDR3, the DNA is TGTGCCAGCAGGCCCTTGAGGGAGACCCAGTACTTC. This gives the protein CASRPLRETQYF.

The chain uses TRBV6-6 and TRBJ1-1, with TRBD1 as a possible D gene (5 bases). This CDR3 has 14 residues. Between the trimmed V and J ends, which lost 5 bases and 2 bases, there was a span of 12 bases. CDR1 is MNHNY and CDR2 is SVGAGI in the germline V gene (reference sequence). The CDR3 DNA reads TGTGCCAGCAGTGGACACGGCCCTAACACTGAAGCTTTCTTT. Translated: CASSGHGPNTEAFF.

The CDR3, as DNA: TGTGCCAGCACCAAAACAGGGAACTATGGCTACACCTTC. This gives the protein CASTKTGNYGYTF. The chain uses TRBV6-5 and TRBJ1-2; maybe TRBD1 (6 bases). Trimming took off 7 bases at V and 2 bases at J, with 11 bases between the two ends. This CDR3 has 13 amino acids. Germline CDR1 reads MNHEY; CDR2 reads SVGAGI.

The J gene is TRBJ1-1, the V gene TRBV2; tentative D call: TRBD1 (5 bases). V lost 6 bases and J 8 bases, leaving 16 bases between the germline ends. Germline V gene sequence: CDR1 SNHLY, CDR2 FYNNEI. The CDR3 extends over 13 amino acids. The CDR3 DNA sequence: TGTGCCAGCAGAAGCTTACCGACAGCAGAAGCTTTCTTT. It translates to CASRSLPTAEAFF.

The genes are TRBV2 and TRBJ2-7; 9 nucleotides align to TRBD2. V shed 7 bases and J 4 bases; nucleotides not matched to a gene: 14. This CDR3 spans 16 amino acids. Germline CDR1 reads SNHLY; CDR2 reads FYNNEI. The CDR3 is CASTHGAGGSEYEQYV. As DNA, the CDR3 is TGTGCCAGCACCCATGGGGCGGGAGGGTCGGAGTACGAGCAGTACGTC.

The chain has TRBV10-3 and TRBJ2-3; D may be TRBD2 (6 bases). Germline V CDR1 and CDR2: ENHRY, SYGVKD. The V gene lost 8 bases and the J gene lost 6 bases, with 12 bases spanning the gap. The CDR3 consists of 12 residues. The CDR3 reads CAISDRGDTQYF. The CDR3 DNA sequence: TGTGCCATCTCCGATCGGGGGGATACGCAGTATTTT.

This chain uses TRBV9 with TRBJ2-5; a weak D match, TRBD1 (6 bases). Germline lookup yields CDR1 SGDLS and CDR2 YYNGEE. The CDR3 has 14 amino acids. Trimming left V 2 bases short and J 4 bases short, with 12 bases between. CDR3 sequence reads: CASSVRQERETQYF. In DNA form, the CDR3 reads TGTGCCAGCAGCGTTCGACAGGAGAGAGAGACCCAGTACTTC.

CDR3 in amino acids: CASKRGGSEKTQYF. The CDR3 DNA follows: TGTGCCAGCAAACGGGGGGGGAGCGAGAAGACCCAGTACTTC. The V and J genes are TRBV7-9 and TRBJ2-5, with 8 bases matching TRBD2. V lost 7 bases, J lost 6 bases, and 10 bases stayed unmatched. The CDR3 contains 14 residues. From germline, CDR1 is SEHNR and CDR2 FQNEAQ (reference sequence).

The rearrangement uses TRBV19 and TRBJ2-2; D gene unclear. Trimming left V 11 bases short and J 2 bases short, with 12 bases between. CDR3 length equals 13 residues. Germline V gives CDR1 LNHDA, CDR2 SQIVND (reference sequence). This CDR3 reads CAAASANTGELFF. DNA of the CDR3: TGTGCCGCGGCAAGCGCTAACACCGGGGAGCTGTTTTTT.

The chain couples TRBV9 to TRBJ1-2; TRBD1 aligns across 9 bases. J lost 7 bases, V lost 4 bases, and 17 bases had no gene match. Per germline, CDR1 SGDLS and CDR2 YYNGEE. CDR3 length equals 17 residues. CDR3 region: CASSPTGTGTRPSGYTF. CDR3 sequence (DNA): TGTGCCAGCAGCCCCACCGGGACAGGGACCCGGCCGAGTGGCTACACCTTC.

The chain combines TRBV29-1 with TRBJ1-1; D gene ambiguous. From germline, CDR1 is SQVTM and CDR2 ANQGSEA. V lost 5 bases and J 0 bases, leaving 4 bases between the germline ends. This CDR3 comprises 11 residues. CDR3 in DNA: TGCAGCGTTCATTTGAACACTGAAGCTTTCTTT. This translates into CSVHLNTEAFF.

V gene TRBV28 combines with J gene TRBJ2-7, with 12 bases aligning to TRBD1. J lost 4 bases, V lost 3 bases, and 4 bases had no gene match. CDR1 is MDHEN, CDR2 SYDVKM, per germline. The CDR3 contains 15 residues. This CDR3 reads CASSLGTGGEYEQYV. Here the CDR3 DNA reads TGTGCCAGCAGTTTGGGGACAGGGGGCGAATACGAGCAGTACGTC.